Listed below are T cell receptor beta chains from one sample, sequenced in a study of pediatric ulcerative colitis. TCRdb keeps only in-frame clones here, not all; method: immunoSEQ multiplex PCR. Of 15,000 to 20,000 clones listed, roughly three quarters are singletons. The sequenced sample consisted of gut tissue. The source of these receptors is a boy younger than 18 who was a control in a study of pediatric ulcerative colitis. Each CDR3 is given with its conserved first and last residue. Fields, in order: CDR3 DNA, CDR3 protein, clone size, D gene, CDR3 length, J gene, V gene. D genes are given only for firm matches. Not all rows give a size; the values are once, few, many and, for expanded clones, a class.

DNA: TGCGCCAGCAGCTTAGGTAGCGGTGACAATGAGCAGTTCTTC
CDR3: CASSLGSGDNEQFF
size: NA
D: NA
length: 14
J: TRBJ2-1
V: TRBV5-1

DNA: TGTGCCAGCATGGCAGGAGAAATCAATGAGCAGTTCTTC
CDR3: CASMAGEINEQFF
size: NA
D: NA
length: 13
J: TRBJ2-1
V: TRBV2

DNA: TGTGCCAGCAGTGACTCCCGGGTGCTCAAGTACTTC
CDR3: CASSDSRVLKYF
size: NA
D: NA
length: 12
J: TRBJ2-5
V: TRBV6-1

DNA: TGTGCCAGCATCTCCTCCTTTGACAGCCATAGCAATCAGCCCCAGCATTTT
CDR3: CASISSFDSHSNQPQHF
size: NA
D: NA
length: 17
J: TRBJ1-5
V: TRBV28

DNA: TGTGCCAGCAGCTTGGACAGGAACTATGGCTACACCTTC
CDR3: CASSLDRNYGYTF
size: once
D: NA
length: 13
J: TRBJ1-2
V: TRBV5-8

DNA: TGTGCCAGCAGCTTAAATAGCCCGAACACCGGGGAGCTGTTTTTT
CDR3: CASSLNSPNTGELFF
size: NA
D: NA
length: 15
J: TRBJ2-2
V: TRBV7-2

DNA: TGTGCCAGCAGAGACTCAACTAATGAAAAACTGTTTTTT
CDR3: CASRDSTNEKLFF
size: NA
D: NA
length: 13
J: TRBJ1-4
V: TRBV9

DNA: TGTGCCAGCAGTGAGGCGGGAGCCCTATGGGCTTTCTTT
CDR3: CASSEAGALWAFF
size: NA
D: NA
length: 13
J: TRBJ1-1
V: TRBV2

DNA: TGTGCCAGCAGTGAGTACGGGAGGGATACAGATACGCAGTATTTT
CDR3: CASSEYGRDTDTQYF
size: NA
D: TRBD2
length: 15
J: TRBJ2-3
V: TRBV6-1

DNA: TGTGCCAGCAGTGATTCCCTAGGACGGTACGAGCAGTACTTC
CDR3: CASSDSLGRYEQYF
size: NA
D: NA
length: 14
J: TRBJ2-7
V: TRBV6-1

DNA: TGTGCCAGCAGTGGGACAGAGAACACTGAAGCTTTCTTT
CDR3: CASSGTENTEAFF
size: NA
D: NA
length: 13
J: TRBJ1-1
V: TRBV6-4

DNA: TGTGCCAGCAGCCGGACTAGCGGGGATTACAATGAGCAGTTCTTC
CDR3: CASSRTSGDYNEQFF
size: NA
D: TRBD2
length: 15
J: TRBJ2-1
V: TRBV5-5

DNA: TGTGCCAGCAGACCAGACGCCGGCTCCTACAATGAGCAGTTCTTC
CDR3: CASRPDAGSYNEQFF
size: few
D: NA
length: 15
J: TRBJ2-1
V: TRBV7-2

DNA: TGCAGCGCCGGCGAGGGTGGCGGCTACACCTTC
CDR3: CSAGEGGGYTF
size: NA
D: NA
length: 11
J: TRBJ1-2
V: TRBV29-1

DNA: TGTGCCAGCAGTGACAGGCGTACCGCAAGCCTTTGGAAGCCCCAGCATTTT
CDR3: CASSDRRTASLWKPQHF
size: NA
D: NA
length: 17
J: TRBJ1-5
V: TRBV6-1

DNA: TGTGCCAGCAGCTTGGACCAGGGGGAGAGTTATGGTGAAGCTTTCTTT
CDR3: CASSLDQGESYGEAFF
size: NA
D: TRBD1
length: 16
J: TRBJ1-1
V: TRBV5-4

DNA: TGCAGCGTCCCCACCGGGGGTAGCGATGAGCAGTTCTTC
CDR3: CSVPTGGSDEQFF
size: few
D: NA
length: 13
J: TRBJ2-1
V: TRBV29-1

DNA: TGTGCCAGCAGTAAAAAACAGGGACCCATTGATGAGCAGTTCTTC
CDR3: CASSKKQGPIDEQFF
size: NA
D: NA
length: 15
J: TRBJ2-1
V: TRBV2

DNA: TGTGCCAGCTCGCTGACAGGGAATGACGAGCAGTACTTC
CDR3: CASSLTGNDEQYF
size: NA
D: TRBD1
length: 13
J: TRBJ2-7
V: TRBV18

DNA: TGTGCCAGCCAACGGGGCACCGGGGAGCTGTTTTTT
CDR3: CASQRGTGELFF
size: NA
D: NA
length: 12
J: TRBJ2-2
V: TRBV6-5

DNA: TGTGCCAGCAGCTTAAACGCCGGGACCGGGGAGGCCCAGTACTTC
CDR3: CASSLNAGTGEAQYF
size: NA
D: NA
length: 15
J: TRBJ2-5
V: TRBV7-2

DNA: TGTGCCGCGAAGCGCGACAGGGGGAACCAAGAGACCCAGTACTTC
CDR3: CAAKRDRGNQETQYF
size: NA
D: TRBD1
length: 15
J: TRBJ2-5
V: TRBV10-3

DNA: TGTGCCAGCAGCAGGACAGGGACCTATCAGCCCCAGCATTTT
CDR3: CASSRTGTYQPQHF
size: NA
D: TRBD1
length: 14
J: TRBJ1-5
V: TRBV28

DNA: TGTGCCAGCAGCCACTCGTCGGAAGAAGCTTTCTTT
CDR3: CASSHSSEEAFF
size: NA
D: NA
length: 12
J: TRBJ1-1
V: TRBV7-3

DNA: TGCGCCAGCAGCTTGGACCTAGCGGGAGGCCTAAATGAGCAGTTCTTC
CDR3: CASSLDLAGGLNEQFF
size: once
D: TRBD2
length: 16
J: TRBJ2-1
V: TRBV5-1

DNA: TGTGCCTGGAGTGAGGGTATTTTTAGGAAACTGTTTTTT
CDR3: CAWSEGIFRKLFF
size: NA
D: NA
length: 13
J: TRBJ1-4
V: TRBV30

DNA: TGTGCCAGCAGAGGACAGGAAGATAGCAATCAGCCCCAGCATTTT
CDR3: CASRGQEDSNQPQHF
size: few
D: TRBD1
length: 15
J: TRBJ1-5
V: TRBV28

DNA: TGTGCCAGCAGTTTAATCAGTGGGGCTTTCTTT
CDR3: CASSLISGAFF
size: few
D: NA
length: 11
J: TRBJ1-1
V: TRBV27